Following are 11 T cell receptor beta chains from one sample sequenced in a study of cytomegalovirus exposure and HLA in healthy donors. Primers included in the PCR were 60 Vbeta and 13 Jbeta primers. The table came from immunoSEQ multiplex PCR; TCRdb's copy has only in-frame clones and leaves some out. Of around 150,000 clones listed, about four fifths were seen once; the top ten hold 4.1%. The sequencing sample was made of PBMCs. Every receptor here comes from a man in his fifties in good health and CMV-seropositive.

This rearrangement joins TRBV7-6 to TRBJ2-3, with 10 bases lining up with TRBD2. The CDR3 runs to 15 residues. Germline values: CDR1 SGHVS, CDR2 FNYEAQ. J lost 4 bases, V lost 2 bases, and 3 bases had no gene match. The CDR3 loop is CASSLLAGEADTQYF. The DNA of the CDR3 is TGTGCCAGCAGCTTACTAGCGGGGGAGGCAGATACGCAGTATTTT.

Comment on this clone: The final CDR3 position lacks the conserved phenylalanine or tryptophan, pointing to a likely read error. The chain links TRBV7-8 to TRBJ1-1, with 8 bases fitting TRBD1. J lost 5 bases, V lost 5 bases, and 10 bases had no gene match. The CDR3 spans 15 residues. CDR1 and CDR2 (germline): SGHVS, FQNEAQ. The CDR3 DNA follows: TGTGCCAGCAGCGGGACGACAGGGGTCGTGACTGAAGCTTTCCTT. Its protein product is CASSGTTGVVTEAFL.

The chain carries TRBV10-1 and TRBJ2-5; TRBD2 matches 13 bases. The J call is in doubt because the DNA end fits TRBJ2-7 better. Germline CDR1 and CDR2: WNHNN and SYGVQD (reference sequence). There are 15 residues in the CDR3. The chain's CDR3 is CASSSGLAGPYEQYF. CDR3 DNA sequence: TGCGCCAGCAGCTCGGGACTAGCGGGGCCCTACGAGCAGTACTTC.

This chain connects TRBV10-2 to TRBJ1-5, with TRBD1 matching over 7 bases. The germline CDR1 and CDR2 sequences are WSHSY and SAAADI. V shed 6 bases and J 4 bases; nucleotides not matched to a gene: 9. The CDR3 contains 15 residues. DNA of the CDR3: TGCGCCAGCAGACTAGACAGGGCGGGGAATCAGCCCCAGCATTTT. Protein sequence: CASRLDRAGNQPQHF.

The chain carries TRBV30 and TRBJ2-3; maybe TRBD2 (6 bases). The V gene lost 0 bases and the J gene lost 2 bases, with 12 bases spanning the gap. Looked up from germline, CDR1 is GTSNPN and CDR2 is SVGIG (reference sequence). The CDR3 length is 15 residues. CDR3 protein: CAWSVSGGDTDTQYF. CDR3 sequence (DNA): TGTGCCTGGAGTGTAAGTGGCGGGGACACAGATACGCAGTATTTT.

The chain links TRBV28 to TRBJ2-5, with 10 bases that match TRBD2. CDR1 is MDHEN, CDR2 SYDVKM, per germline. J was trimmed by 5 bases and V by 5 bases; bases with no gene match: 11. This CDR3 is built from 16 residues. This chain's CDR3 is CASSGVAGGVDETQYF. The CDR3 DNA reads TGTGCCAGCAGTGGAGTAGCGGGAGGCGTGGATGAGACCCAGTACTTC.

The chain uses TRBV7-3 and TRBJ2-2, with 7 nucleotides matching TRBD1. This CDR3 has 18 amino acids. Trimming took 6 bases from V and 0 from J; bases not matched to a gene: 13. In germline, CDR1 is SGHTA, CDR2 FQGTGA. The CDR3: CASSPRGLASPNTGELFF. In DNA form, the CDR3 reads TGTGCCAGCAGTCCAAGGGGGCTAGCAAGTCCGAACACCGGGGAGCTGTTTTTT.

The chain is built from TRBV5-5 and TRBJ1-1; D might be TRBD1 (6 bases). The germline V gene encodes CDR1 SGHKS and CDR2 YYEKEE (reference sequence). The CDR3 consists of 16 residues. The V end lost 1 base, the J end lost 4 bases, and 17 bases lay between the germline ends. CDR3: CASSLLQGTRGTEAFF. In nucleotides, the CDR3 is TGTGCCAGCAGCTTGTTACAGGGCACCCGGGGCACTGAAGCTTTCTTT.

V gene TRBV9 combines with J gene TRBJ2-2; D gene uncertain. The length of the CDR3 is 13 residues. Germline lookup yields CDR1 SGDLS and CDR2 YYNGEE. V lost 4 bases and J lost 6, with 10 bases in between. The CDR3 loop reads CASSYGPSGELFF. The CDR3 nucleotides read TGTGCCAGCAGCTACGGTCCCTCCGGGGAGCTGTTTTTT. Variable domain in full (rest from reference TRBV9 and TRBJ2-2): DSGVTQTPKHLITATGQRVTLRCSPRSGDLSVYWYQQSLDQGLQFLIQYYNGEERAKGNILERFSAQQFPDLHSELNLSSLELGDSALYFCASSYGPSGELFFGEGSRLTVL.

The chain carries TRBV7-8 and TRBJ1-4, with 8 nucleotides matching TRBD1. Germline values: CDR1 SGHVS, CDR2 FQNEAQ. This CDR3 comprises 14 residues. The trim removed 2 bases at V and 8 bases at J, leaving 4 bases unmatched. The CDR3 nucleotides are TGTGCCAGCAGCTTACAGGGGGCGGGGGAAAAACTGTTTTTT. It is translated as CASSLQGAGEKLFF. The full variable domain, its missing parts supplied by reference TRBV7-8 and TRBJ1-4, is GAGVSQSPRYKVAKRGQDVALRCDPISGHVSLFWYQQALGQGPEFLTYFQNEAQLDKSGLPSDRFFAERPEGSVSTLKIQRTQQEDSAVYLCASSLQGAGEKLFFGSGTQLSVL.

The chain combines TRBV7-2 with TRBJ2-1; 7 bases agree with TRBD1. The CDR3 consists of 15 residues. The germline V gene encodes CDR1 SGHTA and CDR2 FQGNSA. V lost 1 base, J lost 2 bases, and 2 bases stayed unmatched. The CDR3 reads CASSLGQGAYNEQFF. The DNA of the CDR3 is TGTGCCAGCAGCTTAGGTCAGGGGGCCTACAATGAGCAGTTCTTC.